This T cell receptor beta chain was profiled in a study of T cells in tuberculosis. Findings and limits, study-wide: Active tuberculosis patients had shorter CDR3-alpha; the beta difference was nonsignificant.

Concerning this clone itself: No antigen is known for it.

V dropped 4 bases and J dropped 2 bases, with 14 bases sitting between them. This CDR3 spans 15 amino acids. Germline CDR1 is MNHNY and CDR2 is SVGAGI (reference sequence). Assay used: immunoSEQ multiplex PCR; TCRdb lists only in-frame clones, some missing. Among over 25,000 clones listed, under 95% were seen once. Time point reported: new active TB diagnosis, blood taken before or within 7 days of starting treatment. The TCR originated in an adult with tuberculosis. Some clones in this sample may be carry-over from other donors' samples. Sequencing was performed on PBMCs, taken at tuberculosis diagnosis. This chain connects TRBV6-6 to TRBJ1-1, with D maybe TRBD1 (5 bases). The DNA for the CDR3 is TGTGCCAGCAGTTTGACCGGGGGGGGTAACACTGAAGCTTTCTTT. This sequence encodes CASSLTGGGNTEAFF.